Each of the 10 T cell receptor beta chains below was sequenced from the same sample in a study of shared clonotypes between healthy human individuals. Data came from immunoSEQ multiplex PCR; TCRdb stores just in-frame clones and leaves some out. This table holds some 2 million clones, roughly 94% found once. Sequences were obtained from naive CD4+ T cells sorted from blood. Subset in this sample: CD45RA+ positively selected. The receptors were gathered from a man younger than 30 in good health.

The rearrangement joins TRBV18 to TRBJ1-5; D not resolved. Germline CDR1 reads KGHSH; CDR2 reads LQKENI. The CDR3 runs to 15 residues. Trimming shortened V by 6 bases and J by 0 bases, and 12 bases separated the two germline ends. The CDR3 here is CASSQDLISNQPQHF. CDR3 nucleotide sequence: TGTGCCAGCTCCCAAGACCTAATTAGCAATCAGCCCCAGCATTTT.

Concerning this clone: At the DNA level, this CDR3 is encoded by other sequences in the same sample as well. The CDR3 reads CASSPLAMNTEAFF. In nucleotides, the CDR3 is TGTGCCAGCTCACCACTCGCCATGAACACTGAAGCTTTCTTT. The chain couples TRBV18 to TRBJ1-1; D remains ambiguous. Germline loops: CDR1 KGHSH, CDR2 LQKENI. The CDR3 runs 14 residues. Trimming stripped 1 base from V and 0 bases from J, with 6 bases between.

Concerning this clone: At the DNA level, this CDR3 is encoded by other sequences in the same sample as well. This sequence joins TRBV7-9 and TRBJ2-7; no firm D call. Germline V gene data show CDR1 as SEHNR and CDR2 as FQNEAQ (reference sequence). This CDR3 contains 12 residues. Trimming took off 2 bases at V and 6 bases at J, with 8 bases between the two ends. The CDR3 spells CASSLIGSEQYF. Here the CDR3 DNA reads TGTGCCAGCAGCTTAATTGGATCCGAGCAGTACTTC.

This chain uses TRBV6-6 with TRBJ1-1; unclear D gene. V was shortened by 5 bases and J by 4 bases, with 11 bases between the two germline ends. This CDR3 is built from 13 residues. Germline assignment: CDR1 MNHNY and CDR2 SVGAGI (reference sequence). In DNA, the CDR3 is TGTGCCAGCAGTCAAAGTAGAGTCACTGAAGCTTTCTTT. The encoded protein is CASSQSRVTEAFF.

This chain links TRBV7-2 with TRBJ2-7; D might be TRBD2 (5 bases). Germline V gene lookup returns CDR1 SGHTA and CDR2 FQGNSA. Trimming shortened V by 5 bases and J by 7 bases, and 24 bases separated the two germline ends. The CDR3 totals 16 residues. CDR3 loop: CASSLHGPGFSGEQYF. The CDR3, as DNA: TGTGCCAGCAGCCTCCATGGGCCGGGATTCTCGGGGGAGCAGTACTTC.

In its sample, this clone was seen once. The chain combines TRBV5-5 with TRBJ2-3; a weak D match, TRBD2 (5 bases). Germline CDR1 is SGHKS and CDR2 is YYEKEE (reference sequence). This CDR3 is 16 amino acids long. Trimming removed 2 bases from V and 6 bases from J, with 19 bases in between. CDR3 in amino acids: CASSFLTAGGWDTQYF. For the CDR3, the DNA is TGTGCCAGCAGCTTCTTGACGGCGGGCGGCTGGGATACGCAGTATTTT.

The chain has TRBV5-1 and TRBJ2-1, with 10 bases fitting TRBD2. V was clipped by 0 bases and J by 8 bases; unmatched bases: 2. Germline loops: CDR1 SGHRS, CDR2 YFSETQ. The CDR3 length is 14 residues. CDR3 region: CASSLALAGYEQFF. As DNA, the CDR3 is TGCGCCAGCAGCTTGGCACTAGCGGGGTATGAGCAGTTCTTC.

The rearrangement uses TRBV7-3 and TRBJ1-6, with D uncertain. Germline CDR1 and CDR2: SGHTA and FQGTGA. The CDR3 consists of 12 residues. Trimming took off 6 bases at V and 7 bases at J, with 7 bases between the two ends. The CDR3 protein is CASSHTNSPLHF. In DNA, the CDR3 is TGTGCCAGCAGTCACACGAATTCACCCCTCCACTTT.

The chain combines TRBV5-4 with TRBJ2-2; no reliable D call. Germline values: CDR1 SGHNT, CDR2 YYREEE (reference sequence). V was clipped by 6 bases and J by 4 bases, with 19 bases between them. CDR3 length: 16 amino acids. The CDR3 loop reads CASTDRTTRSTGELFF. In nucleotides, the CDR3 is TGTGCCAGCACCGATCGGACGACTCGATCCACCGGGGAGCTGTTTTTT.

The chain recombines TRBV10-3 with TRBJ1-6; no reliable D call. Germline V gene data show CDR1 as ENHRY and CDR2 as SYGVKD. This CDR3 has 14 residues. V was cut by 0 bases and J by 6 bases, with 6 bases left in between. In DNA form, the CDR3 reads TGTGCCATCAGTGAGTCTGAAGTTAATTCACCCCTCCACTTT. This gives the protein CAISESEVNSPLHF.